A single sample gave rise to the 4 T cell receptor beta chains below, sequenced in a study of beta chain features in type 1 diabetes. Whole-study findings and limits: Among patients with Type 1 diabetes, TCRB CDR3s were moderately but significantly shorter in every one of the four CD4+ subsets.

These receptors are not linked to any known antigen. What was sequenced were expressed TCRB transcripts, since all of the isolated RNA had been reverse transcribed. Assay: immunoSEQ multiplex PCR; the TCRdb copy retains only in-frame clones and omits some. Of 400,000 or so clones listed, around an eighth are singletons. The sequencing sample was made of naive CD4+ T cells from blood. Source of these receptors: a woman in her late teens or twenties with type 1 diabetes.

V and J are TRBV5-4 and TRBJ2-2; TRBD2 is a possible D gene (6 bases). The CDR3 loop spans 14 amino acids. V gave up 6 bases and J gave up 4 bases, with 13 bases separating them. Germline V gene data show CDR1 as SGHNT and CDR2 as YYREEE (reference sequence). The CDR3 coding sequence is TGTGCCAGCACCGTCGTCGGGGGCACCGGGGAGCTGTTTTTT. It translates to CASTVVGGTGELFF.

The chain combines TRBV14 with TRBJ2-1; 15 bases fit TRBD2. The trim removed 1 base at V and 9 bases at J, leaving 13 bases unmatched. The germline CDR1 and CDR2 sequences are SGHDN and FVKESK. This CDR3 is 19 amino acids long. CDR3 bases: TGTGCCAGCAGCCAAGGTTGGACTAGCGGGAGGGAGACAATAGGTGAGCAGTTCTTC. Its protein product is CASSQGWTSGRETIGEQFF. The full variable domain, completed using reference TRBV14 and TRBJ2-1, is EAGVTQFPSHSVIEKGQTVTLRCDPISGHDNLYWYRRVMGKEIKFLLHFVKESKQDESGMPNNRFLAERTGGTYSTLKVQPAELEDSGVYFCASSQGWTSGRETIGEQFFGPGTRLTVL.

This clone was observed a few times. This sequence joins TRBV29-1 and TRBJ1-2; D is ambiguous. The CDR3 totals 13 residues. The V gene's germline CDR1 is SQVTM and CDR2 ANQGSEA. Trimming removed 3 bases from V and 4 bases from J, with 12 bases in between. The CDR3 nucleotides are TGCAGCGTTGAGTCCACCGGCGGCTATGGCTACACCTTC. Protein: CSVESTGGYGYTF.

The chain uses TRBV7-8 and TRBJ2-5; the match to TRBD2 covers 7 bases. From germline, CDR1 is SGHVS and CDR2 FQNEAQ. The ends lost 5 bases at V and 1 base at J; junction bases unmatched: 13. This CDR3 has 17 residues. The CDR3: CASSAFPLGRGQETQYF. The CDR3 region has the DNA TGTGCCAGCAGCGCCTTCCCCCTAGGGAGGGGCCAAGAGACCCAGTACTTC.